A single sample is the source of the 31 T cell receptor beta chains below, sequenced in a study of cytomegalovirus exposure and HLA in healthy donors. The primer mix had 60 Vbeta and 13 Jbeta primers. Sequencing was performed with immunoSEQ multiplex PCR; in TCRdb, only in-frame clones are kept and a portion is missing. Altogether 55,000 to 75,000 clones are present, approximately 87% being singletons, with the ten largest covering 1.4%. Sequenced input: PBMCs. Every receptor here comes from a man between 18 and 35 years old in good health and CMV-seronegative.

This clone was counted a few times. The chain couples TRBV6-5 to TRBJ2-1, with 7 bases that match TRBD1. The trim removed 6 bases at V and 14 bases at J, leaving 10 bases unmatched. The CDR3 is 12 residues long. CDR1 and CDR2 (germline): MNHEY, SVGAGI. The CDR3 DNA reads TGTGCCAGCAGCAGGGGGACAGCTTCGGAGTTCTTC. The encoded protein is CASSRGTASEFF.

The chain employs TRBV7-2 and TRBJ2-5; TRBD2 is a possible D gene (5 bases). CDR1 is SGHTA, CDR2 FQGNSA, per germline. The CDR3 contains 15 residues. The ends were cut back, 4 bases at V and 5 bases at J, with 17 bases in the middle. CDR3 amino acids: CASSWELGWEETQYF. As DNA, the CDR3 is TGTGCCAGCAGCTGGGAACTGGGTTGGGAGGAGACCCAGTACTTC.

The chain has TRBV6-5 and TRBJ2-3; weak D call: TRBD1 (6 bases). Germline V lookup: CDR1 MNHEY, CDR2 SVGAGI. This CDR3 has 14 amino acids. V lost 4 bases, J lost 4 bases, and 12 bases lay in between. The CDR3 is CASSSSTGPDTQYF. The CDR3 DNA follows: TGTGCCAGCAGTTCAAGTACAGGGCCAGATACGCAGTATTTT.

The gene calls are TRBV21-1 and TRBJ1-2; TRBD1 was called by the table and not checked on the DNA. TRBV21-1 is flagged as a pseudogene. This CDR3 has 15 residues. Here the CDR3 DNA reads TGTGCCAGCAGCAAGAATGGAGGACAGCCTTATGGCTACACCTTC. Protein: CASSKNGGQPYGYTF.

This rearrangement joins TRBV6-1 to TRBJ2-7; tentatively, D is TRBD2 (5 bases). CDR1 is MNHNS, CDR2 SASEGT, per germline. V gave up 4 bases and J gave up 2 bases, with 9 bases separating them. The CDR3 consists of 13 residues. In DNA, the CDR3 is TGTGCCAGCAGTGGGGAGTTTGCCTACGAGCAGTACTTC. This translates into CASSGEFAYEQYF.

J is TRBJ1-1 and V is TRBV6-6; D possibly corresponds to TRBD1 (5 bases). CDR1 MNHNY and CDR2 SVGAGI come from the germline V gene (reference sequence). Trimming stripped 2 bases from V and 2 bases from J, with 9 bases between. This CDR3 is built from 14 residues. In DNA form, the CDR3 reads TGTGCCAGCAGTTACCCCGGGGGAAACACTGAAGCTTTCTTT. Its protein product is CASSYPGGNTEAFF.

The chain employs TRBV7-9 and TRBJ1-2; TRBD1 might be the D (5 bases). This CDR3 has 13 residues. Germline-derived CDR1 and CDR2 are SEHNR and FQNEAQ (reference sequence). Trimming stripped 5 bases from V and 7 bases from J, with 14 bases between. Here the CDR3 DNA reads TGTGCCAGCAGCCCCCCAGGGCACCTTGGCTACACCTTC. Translation gives CASSPPGHLGYTF.

For the CDR3, the DNA is TGCGCCAGCAGCCGGACAGAACTAAACACTGAAGCTTTCTTT. Its translation: CASSRTELNTEAFF. This chain uses TRBV5-1 with TRBJ1-1, with D perhaps matching TRBD1 (6 bases). The V and J ends lost 4 bases and 2 bases respectively, with 12 bases between them. This CDR3 contains 14 residues. The germline V gene has CDR1 SGHRS and CDR2 YFSETQ.

This chain links TRBV29-1 with TRBJ2-5; possibly TRBD2 for D (6 bases). This CDR3 spans 14 amino acids. V was trimmed by 7 bases and J by 3 bases, leaving 18 bases between them. Germline CDR1 SQVTM, CDR2 ANQGSEA. The CDR3 sequence is CSGLTGGDEETQYF. CDR3 sequence (DNA): TGCAGCGGCTTAACTGGCGGGGACGAAGAGACCCAGTACTTC.

This chain uses TRBV9 with TRBJ1-3; a possible D gene is TRBD1 (6 bases). V lost 6 bases, J lost 4 bases, and 11 bases lay in between. Looked up from germline, CDR1 is SGDLS and CDR2 is YYNGEE. The CDR3 loop spans 13 amino acids. CDR3 bases: TGTGCCAGCACCCCAGGGGAAGGAAACACCATATATTTT. Protein product: CASTPGEGNTIYF.

The chain is built from TRBV19 and TRBJ2-6; D remains ambiguous. CDR3 length: 13 residues. Trimming took off 8 bases at V and 4 bases at J, with 9 bases between the two ends. CDR1 is LNHDA and CDR2 is SQIVND in the germline V gene (reference sequence). Here the CDR3 reads CASSYAGANVLTF. CDR3 coding DNA: TGTGCCAGTTCCTATGCCGGGGCCAACGTCCTGACTTTC.

The chain couples TRBV30 to TRBJ2-5; 7 bases map to TRBD1. Losses at the gene ends were 2 bases for V and 1 base for J; bases not matched to a gene: 1. Germline CDR1 reads GTSNPN; CDR2 reads SVGIG (reference sequence). The CDR3 contains 13 residues. The chain's CDR3 is CAWSPGGQETQYF. Written as DNA, the CDR3 is TGTGCCTGGAGTCCAGGGGGCCAAGAGACCCAGTACTTC.

This chain uses TRBV15 with TRBJ2-7; D is perhaps TRBD1 (6 bases). CDR1 is LNHNV, CDR2 YYDKDF, per germline (reference sequence). V lost 0 bases and J 2 bases, leaving 11 bases between the germline ends. There are 15 residues in the CDR3. CDR3 coding DNA: TGTGCCACCAGCAGAGAACAGGGTAGGACCTACGAGCAGTACTTC. The encoded protein is CATSREQGRTYEQYF.

The J gene is TRBJ1-1, the V gene TRBV5-1; D gene ambiguous. With 5 bases removed from V and 1 base from J, the gap between germline ends came to 9 bases. This CDR3 contains 13 residues. From germline, CDR1 is SGHRS and CDR2 YFSETQ. CDR3 sequence reads: CASSSQANTEAFF. CDR3 in DNA: TGCGCCAGCAGTTCCCAGGCGAACACTGAAGCTTTCTTT.

The chain carries TRBV2 and TRBJ1-5; TRBD1 might be the D (5 bases). Germline values: CDR1 SNHLY, CDR2 FYNNEI. Between the trimmed V and J ends, which lost 11 bases and 0 bases, there was a span of 14 bases. The CDR3 extends over 14 amino acids. CDR3 sequence reads: CAGGVGDSNQPQHF. The CDR3 nucleotides are TGTGCCGGGGGGGTAGGGGATAGCAATCAGCCCCAGCATTTT.

V is TRBV13 and J is TRBJ2-1; 8 nucleotides line up with TRBD2. This CDR3 is built from 14 residues. The trim removed 5 bases at V and 3 bases at J, leaving 3 bases unmatched. The germline V gene has CDR1 PRHDT and CDR2 FYEKMQ (reference sequence). In DNA form, the CDR3 reads TGTGCCAGCAGCCCGCGGGGGGACTACAATGAGCAGTTCTTC. This sequence encodes CASSPRGDYNEQFF.

The CDR3 DNA is TGTGCCAGCAGTTACTCTCAGGGCTCCTATAATTCACCCCTCCACTTT. Residues: CASSYSQGSYNSPLHF. The rearrangement joins TRBV6-5 to TRBJ1-6, with a possible D match to TRBD1 (5 bases). Germline assignment: CDR1 MNHEY and CDR2 SVGAGI. The V and J ends lost 0 bases and 0 bases respectively, with 6 bases between them. The CDR3 sequence is 16 residues long.

The V gene is TRBV2, the J gene TRBJ1-1, with TRBD1 identical over 9 bases. Trimming cost V 8 bases and J 1 base; bases outside gene matches: 5. This CDR3 region has 14 residues. Germline lookup yields CDR1 SNHLY and CDR2 FYNNEI. CDR3 sequence reads: CASAGQGGNTEAFF. CDR3 in DNA: TGTGCCAGCGCGGGACAGGGAGGGAACACTGAAGCTTTCTTT. Filled out from reference TRBV2 and TRBJ1-1, the complete variable domain reads EPEVTQTPSHQVTQMGQEVILRCVPISNHLYFYWYRQILGQKVEFLVSFYNNEISEKSEIFDDQFSVERPDGSNFTLKIRSTKLEDSAMYFCASAGQGGNTEAFFGQGTRLTVV.

The chain combines TRBV4-1 with TRBJ2-7, with TRBD1 as a possible D gene (6 bases). The CDR3 is made up of 15 amino acids. Germline lookup yields CDR1 MGHRA and CDR2 YSYEKL. Trimming stripped 0 bases from V and 2 bases from J, with 11 bases between. The CDR3 spells CASSQERQATYEQYF. The CDR3 bases are TGCGCCAGCAGCCAAGAACGACAGGCAACCTACGAGCAGTACTTC.

The count of this clone is one. In DNA, the CDR3 is TGTGCCAGCAGTTACGGTCAGGGCGGTGGCAATCAGCCCCAGCATTTT. Its protein is CASSYGQGGGNQPQHF. The V call is TRBV6-6, the J call TRBJ1-5, with a tentative D call TRBD1 (5 bases). Germline-derived CDR1 and CDR2 are MNHNY and SVGAGI (reference sequence). The CDR3 runs to 16 residues. The V end lost 2 bases, the J end lost 2 bases, and 13 bases lay between the germline ends.

This clone has only one observation. The V and J genes are TRBV7-9 and TRBJ1-1; TRBD1 might be the D (5 bases). Trimming removed 4 bases at V and 0 bases at J, with 12 bases between. This CDR3 has 15 amino acids. Germline CDR1 is SEHNR and CDR2 is FQNEAQ (reference sequence). The CDR3 DNA follows: TGTGCCAGCAGCTACATGACAGATATGAACACTGAAGCTTTCTTT. Translated, it gives CASSYMTDMNTEAFF.

V usage is TRBV4-1 and J usage is TRBJ2-2; TRBD2 might be the D (6 bases). Germline CDR1 and CDR2: MGHRA and YSYEKL. With 4 bases removed from V and 0 bases from J, the gap between germline ends came to 12 bases. CDR3 length: 16 residues. The CDR3 coding sequence is TGCGCCAGCAGCCTGCACGGGGGAACGAACACCGGGGAGCTGTTTTTT. This codes for CASSLHGGTNTGELFF.

J is TRBJ2-7 and V is TRBV6-6; D remains unclear. The V gene's germline CDR1 is MNHNY and CDR2 SVGAGI (reference sequence). The CDR3 is 14 residues long. The V gene lost 4 bases and the J gene lost 2 bases, with 12 bases spanning the gap. The CDR3 region is CASSLSILTYEQYF. Here the CDR3 DNA reads TGTGCCAGCAGTTTGTCAATCCTAACCTACGAGCAGTACTTC.

V usage is TRBV7-8 and J usage is TRBJ1-1, with 8 bases that match TRBD1. The CDR3 has 16 amino acids. Germline V gives CDR1 SGHVS, CDR2 FQNEAQ. V shed 5 bases, J shed 3 bases, and the junction held 11 bases outside the gene matches. As DNA, the CDR3 is TGTGCCAGCAGCGTACCGGACAGGGCGGCTGACACTGAAGCTTTCTTT. It translates to CASSVPDRAADTEAFF.

This clone was counted a single time. The chain links TRBV6-7 to TRBJ2-7; TRBD1 is a possible D gene (6 bases). TRBV6-7 is sorted into the ORF group, with uncertain function. Trimming shortened V by 3 bases and J by 3 bases, and 15 bases separated the two germline ends. This CDR3 has 15 residues. This CDR3 reads CASSYWTASFYEQYF. The CDR3 region has the DNA TGTGCCAGCAGTTATTGGACAGCTAGTTTCTACGAGCAGTACTTC.

This clone appeared a few times. At one of its ends the junction is not consistent with the germline gene, which may arise from a read error. The rearrangement uses TRBV7-9 and TRBJ2-7, with D maybe TRBD1 (7 bases). The CDR3 has 13 residues. Germline V gives CDR1 SEHNR, CDR2 FQNEAQ (reference sequence). DNA for the CDR3: TGTGCCAGCAGCCTAGCCCCAGGGGGGGAGCAGTACTTC. It codes for CASSLAPGGEQYF.

The chain carries TRBV4-1 and TRBJ1-5; D is perhaps TRBD1 (6 bases). This CDR3 spans 15 amino acids. Germline values: CDR1 MGHRA, CDR2 YSYEKL. V gave up 4 bases and J gave up 2 bases, with 12 bases separating them. The CDR3 here is CASSLTGEGNQPQHF. The DNA for the CDR3 is TGCGCCAGCAGCCTGACAGGAGAAGGCAATCAGCCCCAGCATTTT.

The V call is TRBV5-1, the J call TRBJ2-1; the D gene is possibly TRBD1 (5 bases). Germline V CDR1 and CDR2: SGHRS, YFSETQ. The CDR3 is 15 amino acids. V lost 0 bases, J lost 3 bases, and 10 bases lay in between. The CDR3, as DNA: TGCGCCAGCAGCTTGGTTGGGGCCGACTACAATGAGCAGTTCTTC. Translation gives CASSLVGADYNEQFF. Full variable domain (outside the CDR3, taken from reference TRBV5-1 and TRBJ2-1): KAGVTQTPRYLIKTRGQQVTLSCSPISGHRSVSWYQQTPGQGLQFLFEYFSETQRNKGNFPGRFSGRQFSNSRSEMNVSTLELGDSALYLCASSLVGADYNEQFFGPGTRLTVL.

This chain joins TRBV14 and TRBJ1-1; 7 bases match TRBD1. J gave up 2 bases and V 8 bases, and 8 bases lay outside the gene matches. The germline CDR1 and CDR2 sequences are SGHDN and FVKESK. This CDR3 contains 14 residues. The CDR3 sequence: CASGIQGPNTEAFF. The CDR3 bases are TGTGCCAGCGGCATACAGGGGCCCAACACTGAAGCTTTCTTT. The full variable domain, completed using reference TRBV14 and TRBJ1-1, is EAGVTQFPSHSVIEKGQTVTLRCDPISGHDNLYWYRRVMGKEIKFLLHFVKESKQDESGMPNNRFLAERTGGTYSTLKVQPAELEDSGVYFCASGIQGPNTEAFFGQGTRLTVV.

The chain recombines TRBV4-1 with TRBJ2-1, with 8 bases fitting TRBD2. The CDR3 totals 16 residues. The germline V gene has CDR1 MGHRA and CDR2 YSYEKL. The V and J ends lost 8 bases and 7 bases, in that order; junction bases with no gene match: 16. The CDR3 here is CASSAPLAGTGNEQFF. CDR3 DNA: TGCGCCAGCTCAGCTCCTCTAGCGGGCACCGGGAATGAGCAGTTCTTC.

The chain uses TRBV6-5 and TRBJ2-7; maybe TRBD1 (5 bases). Trimming stripped 4 bases from V and 2 bases from J, with 9 bases between. From germline, CDR1 is MNHEY and CDR2 SVGAGI. This CDR3 region has 13 residues. The CDR3 DNA reads as TGTGCCAGCAGTTCTTCAGGGCCCTACGAGCAGTACTTC. Amino acid sequence: CASSSSGPYEQYF.